The clone carrying this T cell receptor beta chain was seen many times. The CDR3 extends over 17 amino acids. Trimming stripped 4 bases from V and 2 bases from J, with 16 bases between. Per the germline V gene, CDR1 is SGHDT and CDR2 is YYEEEE. The sample comes from a study of T-cell reconstitution after alpha-beta-depleted transplantation in children. Construction of the TCRbeta library involved unique molecular identifiers. TCRdb independently ran MiXCR on the PCR reads; one entry per CDR3 protein. The table lists fewer than 200,000 distinct CDR3 sequences, approximately 6.6% of them singletons. The specimen was PBMCs from the stem cell graft donor, collected from the stem cell graft. This sequence joins TRBV5-6 and TRBJ1-6, with a weak D call TRBD1 (5 bases). The TCR comes from a human donor who donated a stem cell graft to a child with Wiskott-Aldrich syndrome. The CDR3 is CASSAGRSGAYNSPLHF. The CDR3 bases are TGTGCCAGCAGCGCTGGACGGTCGGGGGCCTATAATTCACCCCTCCACTTT.